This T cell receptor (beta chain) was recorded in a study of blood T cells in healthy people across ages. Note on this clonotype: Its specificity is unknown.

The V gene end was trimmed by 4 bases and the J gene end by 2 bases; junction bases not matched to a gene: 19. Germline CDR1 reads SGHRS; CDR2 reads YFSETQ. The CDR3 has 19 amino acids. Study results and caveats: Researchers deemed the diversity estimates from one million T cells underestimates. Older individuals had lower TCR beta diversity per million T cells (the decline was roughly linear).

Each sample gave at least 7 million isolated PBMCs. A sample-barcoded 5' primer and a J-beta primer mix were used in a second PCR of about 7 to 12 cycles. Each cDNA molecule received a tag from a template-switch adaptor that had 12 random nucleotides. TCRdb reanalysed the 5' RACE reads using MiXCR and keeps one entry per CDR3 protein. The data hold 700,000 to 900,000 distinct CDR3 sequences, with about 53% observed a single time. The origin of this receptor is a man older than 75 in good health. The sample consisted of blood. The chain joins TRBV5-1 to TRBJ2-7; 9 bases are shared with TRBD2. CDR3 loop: CASSARSNSGSYLPYEQYF. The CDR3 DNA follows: TGCGCCAGCAGCGCCCGCTCGAATAGCGGGAGTTACTTACCCTACGAGCAGTACTTC.